These T cell receptor beta chains were read from a single sample in a study of liver allograft versus peripheral blood T cells. TCRdb processed the reads anew with MiXCR; each CDR3 protein has one entry. This sample has about 5,600 distinct CDR3 sequences, with 14% found just once. These receptors were collected from a human patient who had a liver transplant. A share of the T cells may be of graft donor origin. Each CDR3 is given without its conserved first and last residue. The D gene is left open where the match is weak.

TRBJ2-7	TRBV9	TRBD1	ASSASTGTAYEQY
TRBJ1-1	TRBV2	NA	ASSVTGGGTEAF
TRBJ1-3	TRBV27	NA	ASSLYARGSGNTIY
TRBJ1-4	TRBV5-6	TRBD1	ASSDGQGVAGEKLF
TRBJ1-4	TRBV20-1	NA	SARDRGGANEKLF
TRBJ1-1	TRBV18	NA	ASSPNRLNTEAF
TRBJ1-2	TRBV5-4	NA	ASRFGTAYGYT
TRBJ1-1	TRBV19	NA	ASSITPGTEAF
TRBJ1-5	TRBV6-2/TRBV6-3	NA	ASAGREQPQH
TRBJ1-2	TRBV20-1	NA	SAREGTDYGYT